Listed below are T cell receptor beta chains from one sample, sequenced in a study of blood T cells in healthy people across ages. Each CDR3 protein gets one entry after TCRdb re-called the 5' RACE reads with MiXCR. The table has a few hundred thousand distinct CDR3 sequences, roughly 29% seen once. Material: blood. These receptors originate from an older woman in good health. The CDR3 runs from the conserved cysteine through the conserved F or W. D genes are given only for firm matches. Expanded clones are given a class, and other clones once, few, many or no size at all.

clone size	D gene	V gene	J gene	CDR3 DNA	CDR3 protein
few	-	TRBV6-5	TRBJ2-1	TGTGCCAGCAGTTACTCGAATGAGCAGTTCTTC	CASSYSNEQFF
-	-	TRBV7-6	TRBJ2-5	TGTGCCAGCAGCACGACAGTTCAAGAGACCCAGTGCTTC	CASSTTVQETQCF
-	-	TRBV29-1	TRBJ2-7	TGCAGCGTTGTACAGGACAGCGGCTACGAGCAGTACTTC	CSVVQDSGYEQYF
-	-	TRBV6-2/TRBV6-3	TRBJ2-7	TGTGCCAGCAGTCGTAGTGGGGCGTCCGAGCAGTACTTC	CASSRSGASEQYF
few	TRBD2	TRBV9	TRBJ2-1	TGTGCCAGCAGCGTTTTAGCGGGGGGATGGAATGAGCAGTTCTTC	CASSVLAGGWNEQFF
few	-	TRBV4-3	TRBJ1-4	TGCGCCAGCAGCCAAGGAGAAGGTGGGGGTGAAAAACTGTTTTTT	CASSQGEGGGEKLFF
-	TRBD1	TRBV24-1	TRBJ1-2	TGTGCCACCAGTGATCCGGACAGGTTCTATGGCTACACCTTC	CATSDPDRFYGYTF
-	TRBD2	TRBV27	TRBJ2-4	TGTGCCAGCAGACTCGGTGGGAGGGCCACGAACATTCAGTACTTC	CASRLGGRATNIQYF
many	-	TRBV7-6	TRBJ2-5	TGTGCCAGCAGCCCGGACTTTGGTATGGGTGGAGAGACCCAGTACTTC	CASSPDFGMGGETQYF
-	-	TRBV5-1	TRBJ2-3	TGCGCCAGCAGCTTGGTGCTCAACACAGATACGCAGTATTTT	CASSLVLNTDTQYF
-	-	TRBV20-1	TRBJ1-5	TGCAGTGCTCTGAAAGGAAATCAGCCCCAGCATTTT	CSALKGNQPQHF
few	-	TRBV12-3/TRBV12-4	TRBJ1-2	TGTGCCAGCAGTTTATCGGGTGTGACCGGGATTGACTACACCTTC	CASSLSGVTGIDYTF
few	-	TRBV6-2/TRBV6-3	TRBJ2-7	TGTGCCTCACAGGCCTACTACGAGCAGTACTTC	CASQAYYEQYF
-	-	TRBV12-3/TRBV12-4	TRBJ2-1	TGTGCCAGCAGTTTAGCGTATCACCAAGTAAACTTC	CASSLAYHQVNF
-	TRBD1	TRBV24-1	TRBJ2-1	TGTGCCACCAGTGATAAGACAGGGGGTAAGACCTACAATGAGCAGTTCTTC	CATSDKTGGKTYNEQFF
-	-	TRBV7-2	TRBJ2-3	TGTGCCAGCAGCTTGACTGGGGCGGGCCACCGGGATACGCAGTATTTT	CASSLTGAGHRDTQYF
few	-	TRBV7-6	TRBJ2-5	TGTGCCAGCAGCTTAAACTGGGCGGGTGAGACCCAGTACTTC	CASSLNWAGETQYF
few	TRBD2	TRBV20-1	TRBJ2-1	TGCAGTGCTAGAGATGGGGGACTAGTAGGGGAGCAGTTCTTC	CSARDGGLVGEQFF
-	TRBD1	TRBV4-3	TRBJ1-2	TGCGCCAGCAGCCAAGATTTTGGACAGGCGAACTATGGCTACACCTTC	CASSQDFGQANYGYTF
-	TRBD2	TRBV6-2/TRBV6-3	TRBJ2-1	TGTGCCAGCAGACCCCTCACTAGCGGGGTCACATACAATGAGCAGTTCTTC	CASRPLTSGVTYNEQFF
-	TRBD1	TRBV2	TRBJ2-5	TGTGCCAGCAGTACCGACAGGGCCGAGACCCAGTACTTC	CASSTDRAETQYF
few	-	TRBV4-3	TRBJ1-2	TGCGCCAGCAGCCAAGAAGGCAGTCATGGCTACACCTTC	CASSQEGSHGYTF
-	-	TRBV3-1	TRBJ2-1	TGTGCCAGCAGCCAACGGGGTTCATACGGGGGTGAGCAGTTCTTC	CASSQRGSYGGEQFF
few	-	TRBV6-5	TRBJ1-4	TGTGCCAGCAGCCTGGGACGGAAAGAGTCTGAAAAACTGTTTTTT	CASSLGRKESEKLFF
-	-	TRBV19	TRBJ1-6	TGTGCCAGTAGTTTGGGGGGACGGTCCAATTCACCCCTCCACTTT	CASSLGGRSNSPLHF
-	TRBD1	TRBV6-5	TRBJ2-7	TGTGCCAGCAGATCCACCGGGACAGGAATAGTCTACGAGCAGTACTTC	CASRSTGTGIVYEQYF
many	TRBD1	TRBV7-9	TRBJ1-6	TGTGCCAGCGCCCCGACAGGGGGTAATTCACCCCTCCACTTT	CASAPTGGNSPLHF
-	-	TRBV5-1	TRBJ1-3	TGCGCCAGCAGCTTATCCCCGGCGGTCTCTGGAAACACCATATATTTT	CASSLSPAVSGNTIYF
few	TRBD1	TRBV20-1	TRBJ2-5	TGCAGTGCTACCCCGGGCACAGGGGCTACGGTTGAGACCCAGTACTTC	CSATPGTGATVETQYF
many	TRBD2	TRBV25-1	TRBJ2-4	TGTGCCAGCAGTGAATCAGGCGGGAGGATTCAGTACTTC	CASSESGGRIQYF
-	TRBD2	TRBV5-4	TRBJ2-1	TGTGCCACCTTAGACGGACTAGCTAATAGCAATGAGCAGTCCTTC	CATLDGLANSNEQSF
few	-	TRBV7-2	TRBJ2-7	TGTGCCAGCAGCTTATTCGGACCGGGCTTCGAGCAGTACTTC	CASSLFGPGFEQYF
-	-	TRBV27	TRBJ1-2	TGTGCCAGCAGCCGACTCCCAGGGACGGCTGTGGCTTCTAACTATGGCTACACCTTC	CASSRLPGTAVASNYGYTF
-	-	TRBV7-9	TRBJ1-5	TGTGCCAGCAGCCAAGATGGAGGGGCGGGGGAGCCCCAGCATTTT	CASSQDGGAGEPQHF
-	-	TRBV30	TRBJ2-3	TGTGCCTGGAGAGAAGTGAATACGCAGTATTTT	CAWREVNTQYF
few	-	TRBV5-1	TRBJ2-6	TGCGCCAGCAGCTTGGGGCGGAGAGAAGGCTCTGGGGCCAACGTCCTGACTTTC	CASSLGRREGSGANVLTF
-	TRBD2	TRBV20-1	TRBJ2-5	TGCAGTGCGAGAGGGCGGGGGAGGGAGACCCAGTACTTC	CSARGRGRETQYF